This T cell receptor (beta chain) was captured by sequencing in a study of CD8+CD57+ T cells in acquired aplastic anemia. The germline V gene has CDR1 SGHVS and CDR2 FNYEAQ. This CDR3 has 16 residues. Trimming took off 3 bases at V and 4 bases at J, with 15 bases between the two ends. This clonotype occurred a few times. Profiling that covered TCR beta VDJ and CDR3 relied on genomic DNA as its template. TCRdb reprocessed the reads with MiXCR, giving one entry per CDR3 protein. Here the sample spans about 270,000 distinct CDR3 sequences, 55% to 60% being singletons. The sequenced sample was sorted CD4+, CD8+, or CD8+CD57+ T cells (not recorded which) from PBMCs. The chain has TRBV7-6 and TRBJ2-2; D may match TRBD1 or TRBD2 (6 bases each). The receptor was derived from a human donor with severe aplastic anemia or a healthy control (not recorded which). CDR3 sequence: CASSFIGGPGTGELFF. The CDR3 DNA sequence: TGTGCCAGCAGCTTTATTGGGGGGCCGGGCACCGGGGAGCTGTTTTTT.